One sample yielded the 5 T cell receptor beta chains listed below, sequenced in a study of radiotherapy plus CTLA-4 blockade in lung cancer (dated by TCRdb to the late 2010s). To prepare the library, the immunoSEQ multiplex PCR assay was applied. Sourced from immuneACCESS, this table was stored by TCRdb with only in-frame sequences that have V and J called. A share of the clones is absent; for the studies checked, an unresolved V gene accounts for under half, and the remainder has no known explanation. Present in this sample are about 110,000 clones, approximately 87% of which were seen just once. The ten biggest clones cover roughly 2.3% of the sample. Sequences were derived from peripheral blood, sampled from a patient treated with radiotherapy plus ipilimumab. These TCRs come from a human donor with non-small cell lung cancer that progressed on radiotherapy plus ipilimumab. Some clones in this sample may be carry-over from other donors' samples.

The V call is TRBV5-4, the J call TRBJ1-2; 7 nucleotides align to TRBD1. Germline V gene data show CDR1 as SGHNT and CDR2 as YYREEE (reference sequence). The J segment lost 8 bases and the V segment lost 0 bases, leaving 4 bases of the junction unmatched. This CDR3 has 13 amino acids. For the CDR3, the DNA is TGTGCCAGCAGCTTGGAGGGGGCAGGAGGCTACACCTTC. Residues: CASSLEGAGGYTF.

This chain connects TRBV7-8 to TRBJ1-2; maybe TRBD1 (5 bases). The CDR3 loop spans 16 amino acids. V lost 2 bases to trimming and J lost 4 bases, with 17 bases between them. Looked up from germline, CDR1 is SGHVS and CDR2 is FQNEAQ. The CDR3 bases are TGTGCCAGCAGCTTATCCGGGACGAGCACCATCTATGGCTACACCTTC. Translating gives CASSLSGTSTIYGYTF.

The rearrangement joins TRBV28 to TRBJ1-5; a possible D gene is TRBD1 (6 bases). Deletions cut 2 bases from V and 4 bases from J, with 18 bases between. The CDR3 totals 17 residues. Germline V gene lookup returns CDR1 MDHEN and CDR2 SYDVKM. CDR3 DNA: TGTGCCAGCAGTTTACCACGAGAAACAGGGATAAATCAGCCCCAGCATTTT. Its translation: CASSLPRETGINQPQHF.

In nucleotides, the CDR3 is TGTGCCAGCAGCTTAGCCGGGACAGGGTATGGCTACACCTTC. It encodes CASSLAGTGYGYTF. The chain joins TRBV7-2 to TRBJ1-2; 9 bases are shared with TRBD1. Germline values: CDR1 SGHTA, CDR2 FQGNSA. CDR3 length equals 14 residues. V trimming: 0 bases; J trimming: 5 bases; junction bases outside the gene matches: 1.

This chain links TRBV15 with TRBJ2-1; D remains ambiguous. Germline CDR1 LNHNV, CDR2 YYDKDF (reference sequence). Between the trimmed V and J ends, which lost 0 bases and 6 bases, there was a span of 12 bases. This CDR3 contains 15 residues. The CDR3 reads CATSRDLRTSNEQFF. As DNA, the CDR3 is TGTGCCACCAGCAGAGATCTGAGGACCAGCAATGAGCAGTTCTTC.